This TCR beta chain was captured by sequencing in a study of T cells expressing NK-cell markers. Background on the study: Repertoires of TCR beta were obtained from T cells sorted as CD3+CD56+NKG2C+, CD3+CD56+NKG2C- and CD3+CD56-NKG2C+. Seropositivity for HCMV was found in seven of the eight sequenced donors, with one seronegative.

Germline V CDR1 and CDR2: LNHDA, SQIVND (reference sequence). The CDR3 is 16 amino acids. Generation of TCR beta cDNA was performed by 5'RACE template switching incorporating UMIs. Following a re-call of the 5' RACE reads, TCRdb has one entry per CDR3 protein and lacks DNA. The sample holds roughly 150,000 distinct CDR3 sequences. The V call is TRBV19, the J call TRBJ2-7; the TCRdb call, TRBD1, lacks DNA for checking. Specimen: blood T cells: a sorted CD56 or NKG2C T cell subset, CD4+ or CD8+ T cells, or bulk PBMC T cells (not recorded which). This receptor was identified in a woman aged 18 to 75 in good health. The CDR3 sequence: CASSRGRRAYVYEQYF. The entire variable domain, with the rest obtained from reference TRBV19 and TRBJ2-7, is as follows: DGGITQSPKYLFRKEGQNVTLSCEQNLNHDAMYWYRQDPGQGLRLIYYSQIVNDFQKGDIAEGYSVSREKKESFPLTVTSAQKNPTAFYLCASSRGRRAYVYEQYFGPGTRLTVT.